The sequence of this TCR beta chain was determined in a study of shared clonotypes between healthy human individuals. Broader study findings: Apart from blood, nothing was sampled; tissue repertoires likely differ. Naive subsets generally had larger estimated richness than memory subsets.

Method: immunoSEQ multiplex PCR; TCRdb's copy keeps in-frame clones and lacks some. This table holds more than 2,000,000 clones, more than 90% found once. A note on this clone: Its antigen is unidentified.

The germline V gene has CDR1 SGHDT and CDR2 YYEEEE. With 0 bases removed from V and 9 bases from J, the gap between germline ends came to 10 bases. This CDR3 spans 13 amino acids. In the CD4+ fraction, cells were divided into CD45RA+ naive and CD45RA-negative memory subsets. This receptor was identified in a man between 18 and 29 years old in good health. The J gene is TRBJ1-5, the V gene TRBV5-6; D ambiguous. Material for sequencing was naive CD4+ T cells sorted from blood. Described subset: CD45RA+ positively selected. The CDR3 bases are TGTGCCAGCAGCTTGGCTGACTGGGGGCCCCAGCATTTT. Encoded protein: CASSLADWGPQHF.